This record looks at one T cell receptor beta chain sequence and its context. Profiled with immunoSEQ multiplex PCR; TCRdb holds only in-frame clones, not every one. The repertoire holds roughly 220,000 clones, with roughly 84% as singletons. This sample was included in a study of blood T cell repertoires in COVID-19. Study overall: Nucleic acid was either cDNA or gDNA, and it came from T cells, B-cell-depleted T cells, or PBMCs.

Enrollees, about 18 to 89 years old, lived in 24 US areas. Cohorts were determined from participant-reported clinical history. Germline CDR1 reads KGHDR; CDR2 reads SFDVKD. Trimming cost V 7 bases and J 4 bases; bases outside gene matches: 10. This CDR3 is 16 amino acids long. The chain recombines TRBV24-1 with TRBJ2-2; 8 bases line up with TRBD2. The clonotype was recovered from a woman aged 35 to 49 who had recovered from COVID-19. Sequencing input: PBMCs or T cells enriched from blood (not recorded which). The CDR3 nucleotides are TGTGCCACCAGGTCTAATGGAGCGGGAGCCACCGGGGAGCTGTTTTTT. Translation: CATRSNGAGATGELFF.